This TCR beta chain derives from a study of cytomegalovirus exposure and HLA in healthy donors. This clone came up a few times. The target antigen is unknown. There are 14 residues in the CDR3. Germline values: CDR1 MNHNS, CDR2 SASEGT. V was clipped by 4 bases and J by 5 bases, with 14 bases between them. The study's findings and limits: The study put some 150 TCR beta chains on its list as cytomegalovirus-associated. An analysis done earlier found most TCR beta V segments productive about 87% or about 30% of the time.

Amplification used 60 Vbeta primers and 13 Jbeta primers. The assay was immunoSEQ multiplex PCR, and TCRdb's table has in-frame clones only and misses some. The sample includes about 200,000 clones, 81% of them seen just once. The sequence was obtained from a middle-aged man in good health and CMV-seropositive. Sequenced: PBMCs. The chain recombines TRBV6-1 with TRBJ1-1; TRBD1 is a possible D gene (6 bases). This chain's CDR3 is CASSVDRMRTEAFF. The CDR3, as DNA: TGTGCCAGCAGTGTGGACAGAATGCGAACTGAAGCTTTCTTT.